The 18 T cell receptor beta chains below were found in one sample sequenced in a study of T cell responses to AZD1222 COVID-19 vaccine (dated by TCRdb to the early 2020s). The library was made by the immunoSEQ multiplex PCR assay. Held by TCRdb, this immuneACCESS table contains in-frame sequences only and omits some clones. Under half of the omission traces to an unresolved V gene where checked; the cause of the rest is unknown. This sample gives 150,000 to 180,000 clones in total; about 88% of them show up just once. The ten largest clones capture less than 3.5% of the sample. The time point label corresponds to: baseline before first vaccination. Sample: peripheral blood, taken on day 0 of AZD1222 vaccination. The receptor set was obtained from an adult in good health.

This chain's CDR3 is CSASALPHSYEQYF. In DNA, the CDR3 is TGCAGTGCTAGTGCACTTCCTCACTCCTACGAGCAGTACTTC. The genes are TRBV20-1 and TRBJ2-7; no reliable D call. From germline, CDR1 is DFQATT and CDR2 SNEGSKA (reference sequence). V lost 3 bases and J lost 0, with 12 bases in between. This CDR3 region has 14 residues.

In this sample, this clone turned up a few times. CDR3 amino acids: CASSSEGFRAWTEAFF. The CDR3 DNA reads TGTGCCAGCAGCTCCGAAGGGTTCAGGGCGTGGACTGAAGCTTTCTTT. This chain joins TRBV7-9 and TRBJ1-1; TRBD1 might be the D (5 bases). Trimming pared 4 bases from V and 5 bases from J, leaving 20 bases between. Germline lookup yields CDR1 SEHNR and CDR2 FQNEAQ (reference sequence). The CDR3 contains 16 residues.

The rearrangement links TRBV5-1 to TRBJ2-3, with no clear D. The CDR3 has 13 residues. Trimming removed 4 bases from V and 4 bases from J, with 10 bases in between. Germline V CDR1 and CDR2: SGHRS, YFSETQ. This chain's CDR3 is CASSQEVSDTQYF. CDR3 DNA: TGCGCCAGCAGCCAGGAAGTGTCAGATACGCAGTATTTT.

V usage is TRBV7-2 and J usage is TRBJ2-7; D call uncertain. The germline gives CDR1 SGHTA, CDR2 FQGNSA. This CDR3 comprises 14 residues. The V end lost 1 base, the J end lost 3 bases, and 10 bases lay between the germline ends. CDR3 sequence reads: CASSLEGGRYEQYF. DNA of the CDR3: TGTGCCAGCAGCTTAGAGGGCGGTCGCTACGAGCAGTACTTC. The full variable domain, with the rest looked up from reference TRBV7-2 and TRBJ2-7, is GAGVSQSPSNKVTEKGKDVELRCDPISGHTALYWYRQSLGQGLEFLIYFQGNSAPDKSGLPSDRFSAERTGGSVSTLTIQRTQQEDSAVYLCASSLEGGRYEQYFGPGTRLTVT.

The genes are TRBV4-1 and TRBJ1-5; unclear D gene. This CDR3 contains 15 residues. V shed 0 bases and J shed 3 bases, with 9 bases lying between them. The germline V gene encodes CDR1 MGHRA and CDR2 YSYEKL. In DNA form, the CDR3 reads TGCGCCAGCAGCCAAGATGTTAGTTTCAATCAGCCCCAGCATTTT. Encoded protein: CASSQDVSFNQPQHF.

Written as DNA, the CDR3 is TGTGCCAGCAGCCAACTTTTAAGGGTTGGGCAGCCCCAGCATTTT. Protein product: CASSQLLRVGQPQHF. The chain employs TRBV4-2 and TRBJ1-5; D gene uncertain. CDR1 LGHNA and CDR2 YNFKEQ come from the germline V gene. Trimming took off 2 bases at V and 7 bases at J, with 15 bases between the two ends. The CDR3 has 15 amino acids.

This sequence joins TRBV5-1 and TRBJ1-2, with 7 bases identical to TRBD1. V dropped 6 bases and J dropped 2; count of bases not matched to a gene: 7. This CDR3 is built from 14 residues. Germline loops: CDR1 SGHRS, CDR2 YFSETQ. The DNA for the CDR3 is TGCGCCAGCACCTCTCCGGGACAGAACTATGGCTACACCTTC. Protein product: CASTSPGQNYGYTF.

This chain's CDR3 is CASSQLGPTEAFF. CDR3 DNA sequence: TGTGCCAGCAGCCAGCTAGGGCCCACTGAAGCTTTCTTT. The chain has TRBV3-1 (or the pseudogene TRBV3-2) and TRBJ1-1; no definite D call. The germline V gene has CDR1 LGHDT and CDR2 YNNKEL (reference sequence). The CDR3 consists of 13 residues. Between the trimmed V and J ends, which lost 3 bases and 4 bases, there was a span of 9 bases.

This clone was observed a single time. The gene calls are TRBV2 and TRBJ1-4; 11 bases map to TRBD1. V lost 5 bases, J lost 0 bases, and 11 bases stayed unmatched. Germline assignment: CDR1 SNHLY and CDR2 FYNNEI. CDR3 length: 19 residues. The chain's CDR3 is CASSYLDRGLSPTNEKLFF. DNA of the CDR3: TGTGCCAGCAGTTACCTGGACAGGGGGCTTTCTCCAACTAATGAAAAACTGTTTTTT. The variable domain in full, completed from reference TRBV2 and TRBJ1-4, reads EPEVTQTPSHQVTQMGQEVILRCVPISNHLYFYWYRQILGQKVEFLVSFYNNEISEKSEIFDDQFSVERPDGSNFTLKIRSTKLEDSAMYFCASSYLDRGLSPTNEKLFFGSGTQLSVL.

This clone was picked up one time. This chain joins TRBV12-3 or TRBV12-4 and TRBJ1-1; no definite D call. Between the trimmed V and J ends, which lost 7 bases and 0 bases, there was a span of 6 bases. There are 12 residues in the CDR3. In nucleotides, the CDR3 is TGTGCCAGCAAACACATGAACACTGAAGCTTTCTTT. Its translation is CASKHMNTEAFF.

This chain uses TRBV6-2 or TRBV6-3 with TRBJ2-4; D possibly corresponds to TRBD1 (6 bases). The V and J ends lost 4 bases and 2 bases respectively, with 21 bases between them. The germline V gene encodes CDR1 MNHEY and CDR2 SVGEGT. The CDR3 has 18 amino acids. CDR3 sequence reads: CASSSLPPGASSKNIQYF. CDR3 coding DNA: TGTGCCAGCAGTTCCCTACCACCAGGGGCTTCATCCAAAAACATTCAGTACTTC.

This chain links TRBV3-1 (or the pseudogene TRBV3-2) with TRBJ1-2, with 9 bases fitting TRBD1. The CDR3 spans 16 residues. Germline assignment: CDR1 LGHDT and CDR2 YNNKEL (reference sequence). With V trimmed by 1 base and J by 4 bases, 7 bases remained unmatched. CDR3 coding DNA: TGTGCCAGCAGCCAAGGGGGACAGGGTGCTACCTATGGCTACACCTTC. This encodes CASSQGGQGATYGYTF.

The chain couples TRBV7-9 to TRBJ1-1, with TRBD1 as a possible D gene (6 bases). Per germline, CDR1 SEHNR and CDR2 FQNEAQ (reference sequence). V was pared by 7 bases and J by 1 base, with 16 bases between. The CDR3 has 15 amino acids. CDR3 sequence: CASTSGGGPNTEAFF. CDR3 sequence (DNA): TGTGCCAGCACTTCAGGCGGGGGCCCGAACACTGAAGCTTTCTTT.

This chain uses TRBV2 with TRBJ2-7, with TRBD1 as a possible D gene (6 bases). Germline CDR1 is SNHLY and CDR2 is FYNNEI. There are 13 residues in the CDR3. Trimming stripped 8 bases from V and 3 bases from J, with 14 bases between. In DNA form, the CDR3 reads TGTGCCAGCTACGATGGGACATTCTACGAGCAGTACTTC. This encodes CASYDGTFYEQYF.

CDR3 in DNA: TGTGCCAGCAGTGAATGGACAGACTATGGCTACACCTTC. Its protein is CASSEWTDYGYTF. The chain is built from TRBV6-1 and TRBJ1-2; weak D call: TRBD1 (6 bases). With 2 bases removed from V and 3 bases from J, the gap between germline ends came to 7 bases. The CDR3 loop spans 13 amino acids. Germline lookup yields CDR1 MNHNS and CDR2 SASEGT.

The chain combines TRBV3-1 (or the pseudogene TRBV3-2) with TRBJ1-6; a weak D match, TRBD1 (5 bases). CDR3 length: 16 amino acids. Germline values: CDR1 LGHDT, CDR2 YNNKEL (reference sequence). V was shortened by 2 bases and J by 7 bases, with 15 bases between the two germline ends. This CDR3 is CASSQQGRVKNSPLHF. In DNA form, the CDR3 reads TGTGCCAGCAGCCAACAGGGAAGGGTAAAAAATTCACCCCTCCACTTT.

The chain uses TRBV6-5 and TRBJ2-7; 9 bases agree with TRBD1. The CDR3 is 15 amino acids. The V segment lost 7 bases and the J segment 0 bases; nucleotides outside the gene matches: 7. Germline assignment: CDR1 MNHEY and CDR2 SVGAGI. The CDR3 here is CASTAAGQGSYEQYF. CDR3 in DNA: TGTGCCAGCACGGCCGCGGGACAGGGCTCCTACGAGCAGTACTTC.

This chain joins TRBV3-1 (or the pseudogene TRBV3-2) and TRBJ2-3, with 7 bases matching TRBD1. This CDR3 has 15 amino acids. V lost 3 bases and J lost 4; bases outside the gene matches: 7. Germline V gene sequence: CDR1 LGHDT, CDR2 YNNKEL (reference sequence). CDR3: CASSQARQGPDTQYF. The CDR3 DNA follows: TGTGCCAGCAGCCAGGCTCGACAGGGTCCAGATACGCAGTATTTT.